The sequence of this T cell receptor (beta chain) was determined in a study of cytomegalovirus exposure and HLA in healthy donors. Across the study: The Caucasian-associated ancestry cluster held 80% to 90% of 398 genotyped donors. Findings and caveats of the study: For most subjects, TCR beta sequences were reported to predict HLA-A and HLA-B alleles with accuracy. In a later analysis, specific HLA alleles were associated with over 15,000 TCR beta sequences at a 0.05 false discovery rate. Relative to the approximately 670-donor mean, N-insertions were reportedly fewer in an Asian-associated ancestry cluster in a later analysis.

PCR was performed using 60 Vbeta and 13 Jbeta primers. The assay was immunoSEQ multiplex PCR, and TCRdb's table has in-frame clones only and misses some. Of about 260,000 clones listed, approximately 85% are singletons. In the case of this clone: Its specificity is unknown.

The specimen sequenced was PBMCs. The sequence was obtained from a middle-aged woman in good health and CMV-seropositive.

CDR3 region: CASRKGGTDTQYF. As DNA, the CDR3 is TGTGCCAGCAGGAAAGGGGGCACAGATACGCAGTATTTT. V and J are TRBV6-5 and TRBJ2-3; TRBD1 might be the D (5 bases). This CDR3 spans 13 amino acids. V lost 6 bases, J lost 1 base, and 8 bases lay in between. Germline V gene sequence: CDR1 MNHEY, CDR2 SVGAGI.